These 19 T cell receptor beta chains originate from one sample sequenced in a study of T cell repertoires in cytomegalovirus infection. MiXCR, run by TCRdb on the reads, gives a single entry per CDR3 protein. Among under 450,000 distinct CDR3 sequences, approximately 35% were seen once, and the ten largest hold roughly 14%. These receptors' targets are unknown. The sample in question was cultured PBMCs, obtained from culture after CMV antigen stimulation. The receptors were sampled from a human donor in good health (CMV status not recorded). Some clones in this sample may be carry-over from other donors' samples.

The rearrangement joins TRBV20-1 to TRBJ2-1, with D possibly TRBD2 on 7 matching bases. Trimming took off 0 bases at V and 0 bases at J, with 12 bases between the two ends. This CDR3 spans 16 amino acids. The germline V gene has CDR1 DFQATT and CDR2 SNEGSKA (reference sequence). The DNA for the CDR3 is TGCAGTGCTAGAGATGGGGGCGGGAGCTCCTACAATGAGCAGTTCTTC. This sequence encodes CSARDGGGSSYNEQFF.

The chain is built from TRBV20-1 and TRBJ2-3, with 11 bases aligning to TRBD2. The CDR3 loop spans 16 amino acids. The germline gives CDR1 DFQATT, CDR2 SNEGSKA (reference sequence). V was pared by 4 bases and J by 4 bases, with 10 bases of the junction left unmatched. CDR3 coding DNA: TGCAGTGCTACTACTACTAGCGGGAGCCCGCCAGATACGCAGTATTTT. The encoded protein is CSATTTSGSPPDTQYF.

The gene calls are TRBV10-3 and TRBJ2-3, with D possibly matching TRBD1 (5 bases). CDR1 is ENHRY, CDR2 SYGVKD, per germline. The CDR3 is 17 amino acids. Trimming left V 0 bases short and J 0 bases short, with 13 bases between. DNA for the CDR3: TGTGCCATCAGTGAGTCGGGGTCCAGGACAAGCACAGATACGCAGTATTTT. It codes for CAISESGSRTSTDTQYF.

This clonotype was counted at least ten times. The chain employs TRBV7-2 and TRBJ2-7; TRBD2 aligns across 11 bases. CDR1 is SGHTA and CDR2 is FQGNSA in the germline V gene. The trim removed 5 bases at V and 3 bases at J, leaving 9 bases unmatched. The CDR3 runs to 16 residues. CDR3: CASSPPRGTSGYEQYF. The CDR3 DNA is TGTGCCAGCAGCCCCCCTCGGGGGACTAGCGGCTACGAGCAGTACTTC. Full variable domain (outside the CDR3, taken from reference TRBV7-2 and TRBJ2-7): GAGVSQSPSNKVTEKGKDVELRCDPISGHTALYWYRQSLGQGLEFLIYFQGNSAPDKSGLPSDRFSAERTGGSVSTLTIQRTQQEDSAVYLCASSPPRGTSGYEQYFGPGTRLTVT.

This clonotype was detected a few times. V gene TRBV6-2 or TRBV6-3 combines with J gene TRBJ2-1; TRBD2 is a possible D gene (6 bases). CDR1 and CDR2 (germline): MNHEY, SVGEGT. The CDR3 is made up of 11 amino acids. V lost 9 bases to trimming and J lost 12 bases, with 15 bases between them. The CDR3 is CASQEGRGQFF. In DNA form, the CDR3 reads TGTGCCAGTCAGGAGGGTAGGGGGCAGTTCTTC.

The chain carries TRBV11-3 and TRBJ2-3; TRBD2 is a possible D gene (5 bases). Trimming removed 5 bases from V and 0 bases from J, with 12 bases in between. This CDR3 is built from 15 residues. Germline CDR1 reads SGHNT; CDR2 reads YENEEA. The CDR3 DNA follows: TGTGCCAGCAGCCCCGTTAGCGCAAGCACAGATACGCAGTATTTT. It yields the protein CASSPVSASTDTQYF.

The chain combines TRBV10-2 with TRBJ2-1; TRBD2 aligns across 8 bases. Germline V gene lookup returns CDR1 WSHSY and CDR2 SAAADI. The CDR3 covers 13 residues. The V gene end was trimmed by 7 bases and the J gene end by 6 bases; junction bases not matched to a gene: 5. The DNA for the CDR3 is TGCGCCAGCAAGGCGGGAGGCCCCAATGAGCAGTTCTTC. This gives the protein CASKAGGPNEQFF.

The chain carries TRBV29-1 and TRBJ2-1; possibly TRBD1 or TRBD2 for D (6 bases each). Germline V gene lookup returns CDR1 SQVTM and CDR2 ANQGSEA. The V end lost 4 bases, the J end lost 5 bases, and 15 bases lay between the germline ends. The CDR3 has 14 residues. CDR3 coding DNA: TGCAGCGTTGGATGGGGGGCCCAGAACAATGAGCAGTTCTTC. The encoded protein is CSVGWGAQNNEQFF.

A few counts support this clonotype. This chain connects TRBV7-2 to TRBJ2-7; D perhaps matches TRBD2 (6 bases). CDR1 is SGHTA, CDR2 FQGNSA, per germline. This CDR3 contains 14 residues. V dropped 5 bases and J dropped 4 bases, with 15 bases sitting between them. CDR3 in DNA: TGTGCCAGCAGCGCCGGACTATCCCAGTACGAGCAGTACTTC. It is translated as CASSAGLSQYEQYF. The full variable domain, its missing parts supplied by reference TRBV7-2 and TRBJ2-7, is GAGVSQSPSNKVTEKGKDVELRCDPISGHTALYWYRQSLGQGLEFLIYFQGNSAPDKSGLPSDRFSAERTGGSVSTLTIQRTQQEDSAVYLCASSAGLSQYEQYFGPGTRLTVT.

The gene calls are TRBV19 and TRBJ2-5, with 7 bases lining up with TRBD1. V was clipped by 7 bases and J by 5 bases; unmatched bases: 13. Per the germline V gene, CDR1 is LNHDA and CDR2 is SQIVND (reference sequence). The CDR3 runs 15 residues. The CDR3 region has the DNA TGTGCCAGTACCAAAGGACAGGCCTCATCGGAGACCCAGTACTTC. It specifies CASTKGQASSETQYF.

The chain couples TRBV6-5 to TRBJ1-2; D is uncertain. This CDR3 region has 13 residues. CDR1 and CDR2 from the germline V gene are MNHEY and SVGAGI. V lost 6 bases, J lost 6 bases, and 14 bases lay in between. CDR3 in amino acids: CASSSSRAHGYTF. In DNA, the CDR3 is TGTGCCAGCAGCTCGTCCAGAGCCCATGGCTACACCTTC.

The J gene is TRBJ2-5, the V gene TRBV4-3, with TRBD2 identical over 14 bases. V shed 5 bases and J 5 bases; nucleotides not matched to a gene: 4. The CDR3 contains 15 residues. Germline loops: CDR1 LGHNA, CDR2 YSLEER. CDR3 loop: CASSGTSGSEETQYF. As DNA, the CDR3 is TGCGCCAGCAGCGGGACTAGCGGGAGTGAGGAGACCCAGTACTTC.

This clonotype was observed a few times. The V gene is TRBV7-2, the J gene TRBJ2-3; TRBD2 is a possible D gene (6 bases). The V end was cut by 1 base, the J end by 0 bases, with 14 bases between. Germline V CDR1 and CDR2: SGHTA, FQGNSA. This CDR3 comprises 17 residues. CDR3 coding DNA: TGTGCCAGCAGCTTAGGCGGGACTCTTCCTAGCACAGATACGCAGTATTTT. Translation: CASSLGGTLPSTDTQYF. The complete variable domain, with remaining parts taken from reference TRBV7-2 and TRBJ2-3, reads GAGVSQSPSNKVTEKGKDVELRCDPISGHTALYWYRQSLGQGLEFLIYFQGNSAPDKSGLPSDRFSAERTGGSVSTLTIQRTQQEDSAVYLCASSLGGTLPSTDTQYFGPGTRLTVL.

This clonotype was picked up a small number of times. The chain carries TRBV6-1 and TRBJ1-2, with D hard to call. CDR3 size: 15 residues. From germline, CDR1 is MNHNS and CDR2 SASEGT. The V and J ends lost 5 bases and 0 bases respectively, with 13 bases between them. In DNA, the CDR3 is TGTGCCAGCAGTATAGGACGGAACACTAACTATGGCTACACCTTC. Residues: CASSIGRNTNYGYTF.

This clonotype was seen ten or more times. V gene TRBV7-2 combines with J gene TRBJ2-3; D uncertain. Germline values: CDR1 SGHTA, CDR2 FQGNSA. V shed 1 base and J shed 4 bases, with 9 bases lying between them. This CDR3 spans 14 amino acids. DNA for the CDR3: TGTGCCAGCAGCTTAGTTCTAGTAGCAGATACGCAGTATTTT. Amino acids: CASSLVLVADTQYF.

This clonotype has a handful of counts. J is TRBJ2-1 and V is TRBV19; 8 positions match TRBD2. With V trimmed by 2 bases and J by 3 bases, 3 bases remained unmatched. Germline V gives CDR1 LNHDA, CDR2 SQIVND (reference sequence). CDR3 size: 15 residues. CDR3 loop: CASSIMAGGYNEQFF. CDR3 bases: TGTGCCAGTAGTATAATGGCGGGAGGCTACAATGAGCAGTTCTTC.

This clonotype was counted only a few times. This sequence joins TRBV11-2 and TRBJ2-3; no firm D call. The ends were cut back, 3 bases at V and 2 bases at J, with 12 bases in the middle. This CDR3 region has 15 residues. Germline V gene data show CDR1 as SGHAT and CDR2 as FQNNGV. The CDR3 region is CASSLDGTLTDTQYF. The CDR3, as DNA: TGTGCCAGCAGCTTGGACGGAACACTCACAGATACGCAGTATTTT.

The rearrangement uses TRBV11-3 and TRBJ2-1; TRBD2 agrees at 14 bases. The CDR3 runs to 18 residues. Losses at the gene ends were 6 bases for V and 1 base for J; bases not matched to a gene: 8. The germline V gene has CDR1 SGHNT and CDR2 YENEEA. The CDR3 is CASSPGLAGVRSYNEQFF. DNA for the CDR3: TGTGCCAGCAGTCCGGGACTAGCGGGAGTTAGGTCCTACAATGAGCAGTTCTTC.

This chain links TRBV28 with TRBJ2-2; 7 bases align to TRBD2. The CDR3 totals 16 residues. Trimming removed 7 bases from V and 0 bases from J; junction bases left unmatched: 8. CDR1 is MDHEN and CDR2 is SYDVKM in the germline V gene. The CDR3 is CASKKGGKSNTGELFF. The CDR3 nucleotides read TGTGCCAGCAAGAAGGGAGGGAAATCGAACACCGGGGAGCTGTTTTTT.